This TCR beta chain was captured by sequencing in a study of CD8+ T cells in alopecia areata. The study's findings and limits: There were also resident alphabeta T cells of normal skin sequenced in scalp samples. Clonality in the scalp and expanded CD8+ clones ranked among the top 100 were significantly decreased by tofacitinib.

Extraction and reverse transcription of RNA yielded cDNA as the sequencing template. Clones were read by immunoSEQ multiplex PCR, and TCRdb kept only the in-frame ones, dropping some. The table records about 150,000 clones, about 59% of them present only once. This clone was picked up a small number of times. The antigen remains unidentified. This sample's treatment: oral pan-JAK inhibitor, 5-10 mg twice daily. The CDR3 is made up of 14 amino acids. Trimming left V 2 bases short and J 1 base short, with 8 bases between. The V gene's germline CDR1 is MNHEY and CDR2 SVGAGI. The starting material was CD8+ T cells sorted from blood, obtained at week 4, from a patient treated with tofacitinib. This clonotype was sampled from a human donor with alopecia areata. The rearrangement joins TRBV6-5 to TRBJ2-5; D unclear. For the CDR3, the DNA is TGTGCCAGCAGTTACGTGCACCTCCAAGAGACCCAGTACTTC. Its translation: CASSYVHLQETQYF.